The 15 T cell receptor beta chains below all came from one sample that was sequenced in a study of T-cell reconstitution after alpha-beta-depleted transplantation in children. Construction of the TCRbeta library involved unique molecular identifiers. Using its own MiXCR run on the PCR reads, TCRdb lists one record per CDR3 protein. The sample lists some 72,000 distinct CDR3 sequences; around 7.9% were seen once. The starting material was PBMCs from the stem cell graft donor, obtained from the stem cell graft. Receptors originate from a human donor who donated a stem cell graft to a child with acute lymphoblastic leukemia.

This clonotype was observed many times. The rearrangement links TRBV4-3 to TRBJ2-1; D is perhaps TRBD2 (6 bases). The CDR3 has 14 amino acids. V shed 1 base and J shed 7 bases, with 11 bases lying between them. Germline V CDR1 and CDR2: LGHNA, YSLEER. CDR3 bases: TGCGCCAGCAGCCAAGGGGACTTGACAAATGAGCAGTTCTTC. It specifies CASSQGDLTNEQFF.

This clonotype was seen repeatedly, ten times or more. This chain uses TRBV6-1 with TRBJ2-5; 12 bases match TRBD2. The CDR3 extends over 15 amino acids. CDR1 and CDR2 from the germline V gene are MNHNS and SASEGT. J gave up 2 bases and V 2 bases, and 0 bases lay outside the gene matches. The CDR3 sequence: CASSELAGGQETQYF. CDR3 nucleotide sequence: TGTGCCAGCAGTGAACTAGCGGGAGGGCAAGAGACCCAGTACTTC.

This clonotype appeared many times. The rearrangement uses TRBV11-2 and TRBJ1-1; D not certain. This CDR3 spans 13 amino acids. Germline loops: CDR1 SGHAT, CDR2 FQNNGV. Trimming took off 4 bases at V and 6 bases at J, with 12 bases between the two ends. The CDR3 DNA follows: TGTGCCAGCAGCTCCCGGACCTTGGCTGAAGCTTTCTTT. It encodes CASSSRTLAEAFF.

This clonotype has at least ten counts. The V gene is TRBV29-1, the J gene TRBJ1-4; no definite D call. CDR1 is SQVTM, CDR2 ANQGSEA, per germline. The CDR3 runs 10 residues. V was pared by 6 bases and J by 5 bases, with 4 bases between. CDR3 nucleotide sequence: TGCAGCGTGGCGAATGAAAAACTGTTTTTT. Protein product: CSVANEKLFF.

This clonotype has at least ten counts. V gene TRBV5-1 combines with J gene TRBJ1-1, with D possibly TRBD1 on 6 matching bases. CDR1 and CDR2 (germline): SGHRS, YFSETQ. V was trimmed by 0 bases and J by 7 bases, leaving 10 bases between them. The length of the CDR3 is 13 residues. This CDR3 reads CASSLGVGGEAFF. As DNA, the CDR3 is TGCGCCAGCAGCTTGGGGGTAGGGGGTGAAGCTTTCTTT.

This clonotype is judged medium-sized. This chain uses TRBV12-3 or TRBV12-4 with TRBJ2-2; perhaps TRBD2 as D (6 bases). V shed 6 bases and J shed 5 bases, with 25 bases lying between them. CDR3 length: 18 residues. The CDR3 sequence is CASRSSLRGGGRTGELFF. The CDR3 DNA reads as TGTGCCAGCAGATCTTCCCTTCGGGGAGGAGGGCGAACCGGGGAGCTGTTTTTT.

At least ten counts were recorded for this clonotype. The chain carries TRBV27 and TRBJ1-1, with D unclear. V was trimmed by 3 bases and J by 7 bases, leaving 9 bases between them. The CDR3 consists of 12 residues. CDR1 is MNHEY and CDR2 is SMNVEV in the germline V gene (reference sequence). The CDR3 DNA reads TGTGCCAGCAGTTTTGGTGGTGGTGAAGCTTTCTTT. Amino acid sequence: CASSFGGGEAFF.

V gene TRBV18 combines with J gene TRBJ2-7, with D uncertain. Trimming shortened V by 3 bases and J by 5 bases, and 11 bases separated the two germline ends. Germline loops: CDR1 KGHSH, CDR2 LQKENI. The CDR3 loop spans 13 amino acids. DNA for the CDR3: TGTGCCAGCTCACCTAAACGGAGTAACGAGCAGTACTTC. It yields the protein CASSPKRSNEQYF.

At least ten counts were recorded for this clonotype. The chain carries TRBV7-2 and TRBJ2-1; 10 bases line up with TRBD2. There are 13 residues in the CDR3. The ends lost 11 bases at V and 7 bases at J; junction bases unmatched: 8. CDR1 is SGHTA and CDR2 is FQGNSA in the germline V gene. The CDR3 loop reads CAGAGGPRNEQFF. DNA for the CDR3: TGTGCCGGAGCGGGGGGGCCGAGGAATGAGCAGTTCTTC.

The chain employs TRBV14 and TRBJ2-7, with a possible D match to TRBD2 (6 bases). CDR1 and CDR2 (germline): SGHDN, FVKESK. Trimming removed 4 bases from V and 3 bases from J, with 13 bases in between. The CDR3 has 14 amino acids. The DNA of the CDR3 is TGTGCCAGCAGCCGGGGGGACGGAGTCTACGAGCAGTACTTC. Translation: CASSRGDGVYEQYF.

This clonotype was picked up many times. The chain is built from TRBV20-1 and TRBJ1-1; no reliable D call. Germline V lookup: CDR1 DFQATT, CDR2 SNEGSKA (reference sequence). The V gene lost 6 bases and the J gene lost 1 base, with 6 bases spanning the gap. This CDR3 comprises 11 residues. The CDR3 sequence is CSAPENTEAFF. The DNA for the CDR3 is TGCAGTGCCCCCGAGAACACTGAAGCTTTCTTT.

This clonotype was recorded a few times. The chain combines TRBV29-1 with TRBJ1-1; D is perhaps TRBD1 (5 bases). V was cut by 7 bases and J by 1 base, with 16 bases left in between. CDR3 length: 14 residues. Germline loops: CDR1 SQVTM, CDR2 ANQGSEA. CDR3 amino acids: CSGTSGRSNTEAFF. CDR3 in DNA: TGCAGCGGCACCTCGGGACGGTCGAACACTGAAGCTTTCTTT. Based on the CDR3 plus reference TRBV29-1 and TRBJ1-1, the full variable domain is SAVISQKPSRDICQRGTSLTIQCQVDSQVTMMFWYRQQPGQSLTLIATANQGSEATYESGFVIDKFPISRPNLTFSTLTVSNMSPEDSSIYLCSGTSGRSNTEAFFGQGTRLTVV.

This clonotype has more than one count but fewer than ten. The genes are TRBV6-2 or TRBV6-3 and TRBJ2-2; D is perhaps TRBD1 or TRBD2 (5 bases each). V was shortened by 8 bases and J by 6 bases, with 7 bases between the two germline ends. This CDR3 is 11 amino acids long. Germline CDR1 MNHEY, CDR2 SVGEGT. The CDR3 DNA reads as TGTGCCAGCGGGGACCCCGGGGAGCTGTTTTTT. It specifies CASGDPGELFF.

This clonotype was picked up many times. The V and J genes are TRBV20-1 and TRBJ1-2; 7 bases line up with TRBD1. The CDR3 totals 18 residues. Germline loops: CDR1 DFQATT, CDR2 SNEGSKA (reference sequence). The CDR3 is CSPGGGAGPSGGNYGYTF. DNA of the CDR3: TGCAGCCCGGGAGGAGGGGCAGGGCCCTCAGGGGGTAACTATGGCTACACCTTC.

This clonotype was seen at least ten times. The V gene is TRBV20-1, the J gene TRBJ2-2, with unresolved D. Germline CDR1 and CDR2: DFQATT and SNEGSKA (reference sequence). The CDR3 consists of 12 residues. Trimming removed 1 base from V and 7 bases from J, with 7 bases in between. The CDR3 is CSARVRVGELFF. CDR3 bases: TGCAGTGCTAGAGTTCGAGTCGGGGAGCTGTTTTTT.